This T cell receptor (beta chain) derives from a study of blood T cell repertoires in COVID-19. The protocol was immunoSEQ multiplex PCR, while the TCRdb copy is restricted to in-frame clones and leaves out a portion. The table has nearly 200,000 clones, almost 85% seen once. The J segment lost 2 bases and the V segment lost 6 bases, leaving 4 bases of the junction unmatched. Germline CDR1 reads SNHLY; CDR2 reads FYNNEI. The CDR3 length is 15 residues. This clone was seen only once. The sequence derives from a woman between 70 and 85 years old with active or convalescent COVID-19. The genes are TRBV2 and TRBJ2-1; 10 bases map to TRBD1. The sequenced sample was peripheral blood. CDR3 loop: CASSAGQGAYNEQFF. CDR3 DNA sequence: TGTGCCAGCAGCGCCGGACAGGGGGCCTACAATGAGCAGTTCTTC.